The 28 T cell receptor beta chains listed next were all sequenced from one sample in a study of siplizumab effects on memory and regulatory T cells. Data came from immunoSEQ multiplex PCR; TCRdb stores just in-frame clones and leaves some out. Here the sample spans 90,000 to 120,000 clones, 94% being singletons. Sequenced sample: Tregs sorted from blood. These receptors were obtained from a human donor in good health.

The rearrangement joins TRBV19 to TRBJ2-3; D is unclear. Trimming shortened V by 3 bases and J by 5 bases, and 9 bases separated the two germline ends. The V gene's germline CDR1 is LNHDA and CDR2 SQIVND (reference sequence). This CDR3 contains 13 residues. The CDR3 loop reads CASSMVHRDTQYF. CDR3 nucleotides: TGTGCCAGTAGTATGGTCCACCGAGATACGCAGTATTTT.

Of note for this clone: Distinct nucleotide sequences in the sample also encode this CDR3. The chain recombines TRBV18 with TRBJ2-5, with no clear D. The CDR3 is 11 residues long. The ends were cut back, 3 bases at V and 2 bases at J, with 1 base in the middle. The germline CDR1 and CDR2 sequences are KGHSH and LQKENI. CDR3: CASSPQETQYF. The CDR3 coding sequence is TGTGCCAGCTCACCGCAAGAGACCCAGTACTTC.

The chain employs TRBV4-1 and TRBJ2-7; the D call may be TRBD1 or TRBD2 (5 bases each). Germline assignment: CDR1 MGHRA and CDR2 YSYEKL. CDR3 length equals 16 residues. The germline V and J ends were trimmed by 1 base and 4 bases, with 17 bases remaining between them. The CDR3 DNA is TGCGCCAGCAGCCAAGGAGGGACCTACCCCGGGTACGAGCAGTACTTC. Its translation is CASSQGGTYPGYEQYF.

Here the CDR3 reads CASSLDRVVRNEQFF. CDR3 coding DNA: TGTGCCAGCAGCTTGGACAGGGTGGTTAGGAATGAGCAGTTCTTC. The J gene is TRBJ2-1, the V gene TRBV7-9, with 8 bases fitting TRBD1. Germline values: CDR1 SEHNR, CDR2 FQNEAQ (reference sequence). The length of the CDR3 is 15 residues. The ends lost 3 bases at V and 7 bases at J; junction bases unmatched: 8.

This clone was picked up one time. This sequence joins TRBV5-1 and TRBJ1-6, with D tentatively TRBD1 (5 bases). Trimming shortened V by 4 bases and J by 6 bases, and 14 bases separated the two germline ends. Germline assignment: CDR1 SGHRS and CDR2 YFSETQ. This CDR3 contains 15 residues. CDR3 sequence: CASSHTDTFNSPLHF. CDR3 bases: TGCGCCAGCAGCCACACGGACACCTTTAATTCACCCCTCCACTTT.

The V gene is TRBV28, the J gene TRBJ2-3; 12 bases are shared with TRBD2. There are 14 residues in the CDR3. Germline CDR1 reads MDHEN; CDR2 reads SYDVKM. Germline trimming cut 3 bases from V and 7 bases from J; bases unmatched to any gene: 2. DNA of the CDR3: TGTGCCAGCAGTTTTACTAGCGGGAGGAATACGCAGTATTTT. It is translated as CASSFTSGRNTQYF.

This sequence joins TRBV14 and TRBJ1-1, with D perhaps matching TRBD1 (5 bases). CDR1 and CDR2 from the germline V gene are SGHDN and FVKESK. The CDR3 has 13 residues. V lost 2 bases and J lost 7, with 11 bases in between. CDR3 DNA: TGTGCCAGCAGCCAAAGGACACGGGATGAAGCTTTCTTT. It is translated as CASSQRTRDEAFF.

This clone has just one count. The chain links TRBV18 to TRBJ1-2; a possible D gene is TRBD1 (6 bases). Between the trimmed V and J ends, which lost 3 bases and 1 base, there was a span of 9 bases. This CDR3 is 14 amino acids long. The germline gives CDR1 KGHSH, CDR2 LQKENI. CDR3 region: CASSPGQDNYGYTF. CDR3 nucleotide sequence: TGTGCCAGCTCACCGGGACAAGATAACTATGGCTACACCTTC.

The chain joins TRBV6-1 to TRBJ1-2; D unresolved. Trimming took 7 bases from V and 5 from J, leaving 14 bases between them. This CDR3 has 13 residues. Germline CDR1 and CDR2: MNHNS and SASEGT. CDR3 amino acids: CASTLTSPYGYTF. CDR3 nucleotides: TGTGCCAGCACCCTCACGAGCCCATATGGCTACACCTTC.

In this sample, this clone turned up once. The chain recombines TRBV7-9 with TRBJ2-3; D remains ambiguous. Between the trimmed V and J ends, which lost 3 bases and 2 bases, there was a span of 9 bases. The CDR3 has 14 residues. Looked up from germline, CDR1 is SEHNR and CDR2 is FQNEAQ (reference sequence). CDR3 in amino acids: CASSFSYDTDTQYF. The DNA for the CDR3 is TGTGCCAGCAGCTTTTCTTACGACACAGATACGCAGTATTTT.

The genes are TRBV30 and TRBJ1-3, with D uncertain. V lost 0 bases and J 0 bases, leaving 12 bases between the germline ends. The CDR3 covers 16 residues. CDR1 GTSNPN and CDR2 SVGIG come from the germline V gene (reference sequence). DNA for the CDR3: TGTGCCTGGAGTGTACATATGGCCTCCTCTGGAAACACCATATATTTT. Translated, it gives CAWSVHMASSGNTIYF. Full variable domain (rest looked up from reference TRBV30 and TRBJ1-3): SQTIHQWPATLVQPVGSPLSLECTVEGTSNPNLYWYRQAAGRGLQLLFYSVGIGQISSEVPQNLSASRPQDRQFILSSKKLLLSDSGFYLCAWSVHMASSGNTIYFGEGSWLTVV.

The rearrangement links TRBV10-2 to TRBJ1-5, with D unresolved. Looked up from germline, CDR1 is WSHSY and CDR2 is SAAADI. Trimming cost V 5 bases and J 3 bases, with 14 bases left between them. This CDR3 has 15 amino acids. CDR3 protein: CASSSQSTLNQPQHF. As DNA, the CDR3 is TGCGCCAGCAGTTCGCAGTCCACTCTCAATCAGCCCCAGCATTTT.

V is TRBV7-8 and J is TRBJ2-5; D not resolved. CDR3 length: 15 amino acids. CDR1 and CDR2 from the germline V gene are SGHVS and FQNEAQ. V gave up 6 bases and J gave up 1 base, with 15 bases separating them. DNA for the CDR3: TGTGCCAGCAGACCAAACTTCAGAACCCAAGAGACCCAGTACTTC. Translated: CASRPNFRTQETQYF.

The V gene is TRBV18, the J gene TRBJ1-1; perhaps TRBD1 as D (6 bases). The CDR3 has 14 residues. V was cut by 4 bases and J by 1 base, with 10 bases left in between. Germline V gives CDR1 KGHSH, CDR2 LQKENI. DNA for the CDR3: TGTGCCAGCTCACTTCTGGGACAGAACACTGAAGCTTTCTTT. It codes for CASSLLGQNTEAFF.

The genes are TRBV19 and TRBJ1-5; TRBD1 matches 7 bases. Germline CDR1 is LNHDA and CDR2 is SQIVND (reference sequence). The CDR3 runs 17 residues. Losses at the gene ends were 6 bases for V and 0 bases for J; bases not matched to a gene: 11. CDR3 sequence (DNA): TGTGCCAGTAGGTCCCTATTCGGGACAGATAGCAATCAGCCCCAGCATTTT. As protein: CASRSLFGTDSNQPQHF.

The CDR3 DNA follows: TGTGCCTGGAACCGGGACCTTACGAACACTGAAGCTTTCTTT. It encodes CAWNRDLTNTEAFF. This chain connects TRBV30 to TRBJ1-1, with D tentatively TRBD1 (5 bases). The CDR3 sequence is 14 residues long. Trimming removed 4 bases from V and 1 base from J, with 13 bases in between. Per germline, CDR1 GTSNPN and CDR2 SVGIG (reference sequence).

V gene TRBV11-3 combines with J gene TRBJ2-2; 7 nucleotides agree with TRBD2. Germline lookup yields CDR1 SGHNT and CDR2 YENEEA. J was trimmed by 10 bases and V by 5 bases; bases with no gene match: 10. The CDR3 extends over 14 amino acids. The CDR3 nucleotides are TGTGCCAGCAGCCCCGGGGTAGCGGGTGAGGAGCTGTTTTTT. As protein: CASSPGVAGEELFF.

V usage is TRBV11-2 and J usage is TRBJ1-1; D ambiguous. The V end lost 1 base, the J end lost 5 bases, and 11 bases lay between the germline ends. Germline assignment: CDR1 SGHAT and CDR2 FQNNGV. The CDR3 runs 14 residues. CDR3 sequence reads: CASSLGLWGTEAFF. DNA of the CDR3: TGTGCCAGCAGCTTAGGACTTTGGGGTACTGAAGCTTTCTTT.

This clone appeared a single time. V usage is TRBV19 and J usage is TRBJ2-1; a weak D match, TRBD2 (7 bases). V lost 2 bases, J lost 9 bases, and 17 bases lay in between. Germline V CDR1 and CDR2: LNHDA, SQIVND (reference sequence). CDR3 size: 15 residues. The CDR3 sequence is CASSIIGTGRGEQFF. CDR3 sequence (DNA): TGTGCCAGTAGTATAATCGGAACAGGGAGGGGTGAGCAGTTCTTC.

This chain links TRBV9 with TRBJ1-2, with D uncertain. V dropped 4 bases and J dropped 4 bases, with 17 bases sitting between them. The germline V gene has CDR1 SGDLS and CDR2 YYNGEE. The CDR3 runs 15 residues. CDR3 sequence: CASSTRRADFYGYTF. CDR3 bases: TGTGCCAGCAGCACCCGACGGGCTGATTTCTATGGCTACACCTTC. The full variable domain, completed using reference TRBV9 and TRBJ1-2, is DSGVTQTPKHLITATGQRVTLRCSPRSGDLSVYWYQQSLDQGLQFLIQYYNGEERAKGNILERFSAQQFPDLHSELNLSSLELGDSALYFCASSTRRADFYGYTFGSGTRLTVV.

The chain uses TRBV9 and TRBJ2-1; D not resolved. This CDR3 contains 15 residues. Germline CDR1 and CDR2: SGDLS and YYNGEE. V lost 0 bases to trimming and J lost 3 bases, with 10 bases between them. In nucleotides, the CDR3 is TGTGCCAGCAGCGTAGGAGGATTGGACTACAATGAGCAGTTCTTC. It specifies CASSVGGLDYNEQFF. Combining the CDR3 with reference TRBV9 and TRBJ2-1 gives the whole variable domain DSGVTQTPKHLITATGQRVTLRCSPRSGDLSVYWYQQSLDQGLQFLIQYYNGEERAKGNILERFSAQQFPDLHSELNLSSLELGDSALYFCASSVGGLDYNEQFFGPGTRLTVL.

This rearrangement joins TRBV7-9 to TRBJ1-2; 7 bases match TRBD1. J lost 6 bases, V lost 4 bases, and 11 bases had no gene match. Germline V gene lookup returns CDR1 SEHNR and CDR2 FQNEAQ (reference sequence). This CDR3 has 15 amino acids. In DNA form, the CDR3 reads TGTGCCAGCAGCTCCCAGGGGGAAGGGCGCCATGGCTACACCTTC. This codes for CASSSQGEGRHGYTF.

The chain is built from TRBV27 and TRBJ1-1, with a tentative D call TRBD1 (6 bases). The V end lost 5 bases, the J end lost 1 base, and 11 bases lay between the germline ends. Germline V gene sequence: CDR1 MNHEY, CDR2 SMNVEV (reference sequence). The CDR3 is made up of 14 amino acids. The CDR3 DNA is TGTGCCAGCAGTCCCCACAGGGCGAACACTGAAGCTTTCTTT. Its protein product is CASSPHRANTEAFF.

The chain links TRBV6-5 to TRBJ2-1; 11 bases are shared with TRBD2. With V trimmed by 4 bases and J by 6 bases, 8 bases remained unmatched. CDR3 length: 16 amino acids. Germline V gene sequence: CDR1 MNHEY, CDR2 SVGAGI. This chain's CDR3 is CASSSHRLAGGNEQFF. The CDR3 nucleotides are TGTGCCAGCAGTTCTCATCGGCTAGCGGGAGGCAATGAGCAGTTCTTC.

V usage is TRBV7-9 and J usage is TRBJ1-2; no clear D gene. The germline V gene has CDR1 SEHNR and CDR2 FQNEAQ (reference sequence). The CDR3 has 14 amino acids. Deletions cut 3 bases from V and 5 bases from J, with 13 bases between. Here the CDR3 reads CASSFSFDGYGYTF. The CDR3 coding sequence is TGTGCCAGCAGCTTTAGCTTCGACGGGTATGGCTACACCTTC.

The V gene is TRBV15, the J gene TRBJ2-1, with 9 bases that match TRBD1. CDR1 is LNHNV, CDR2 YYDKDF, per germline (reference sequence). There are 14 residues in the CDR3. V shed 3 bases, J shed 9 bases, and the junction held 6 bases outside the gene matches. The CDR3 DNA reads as TGTGCCACCAGCAGGGGACAGGGAGAGTCTGAGCAGTTCTTC. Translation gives CATSRGQGESEQFF.

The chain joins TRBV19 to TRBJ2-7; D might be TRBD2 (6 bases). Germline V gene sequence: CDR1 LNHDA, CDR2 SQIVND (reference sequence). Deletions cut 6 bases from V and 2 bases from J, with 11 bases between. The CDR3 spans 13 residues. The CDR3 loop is CASRPGRTYEQYF. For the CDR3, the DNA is TGTGCCAGTAGGCCGGGGAGGACCTACGAGCAGTACTTC.

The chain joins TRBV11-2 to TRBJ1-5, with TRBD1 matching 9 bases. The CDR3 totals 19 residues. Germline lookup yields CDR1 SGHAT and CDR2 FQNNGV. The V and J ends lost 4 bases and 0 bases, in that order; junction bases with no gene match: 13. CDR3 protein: CASSSPRDRVIYSNQPQHF. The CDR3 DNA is TGTGCCAGCAGCTCCCCTAGGGACAGGGTAATTTATAGCAATCAGCCCCAGCATTTT.